This T cell receptor (beta chain) came from a study of regulatory T cells in long-lasting Graves disease. Points from the study as a whole: Limited sample numbers may have lowered accuracy. TRBV28, TRBJ1-2 and TRBJ2-5 emerged as the favored segments in persistent disease.

Time point given: persistent/refractory GD, antithyroid drugs over 5 years with positive TRAb. RNA isolated from PBMCs was used to make the TCR library. This clonotype was seen a single time. Its antigen is unidentified. The J segment lost 2 bases and the V segment lost 2 bases, leaving 8 bases of the junction unmatched. The CDR3 has 16 amino acids. CDR1 is SGHDN and CDR2 is FVKESK in the germline V gene. Arm-PCR of CDR3 regions with iRepertoire HTBI primers generated TCR beta libraries. Via MiXCR, TCRdb re-called the multiplex PCR reads, giving one row per CDR3 protein. The data contain 700,000 or so distinct CDR3 sequences, around 30% of them seen just once; the ten biggest clones take up around 42%.

The genes are TRBV14 and TRBJ2-7; TRBD1 matches 8 bases. The sample in question was peripheral blood mononuclear cells (PBMCs), obtained when the disease was refractory, from a patient treated with antithyroid drugs. The source of this sequence is a female donor with Graves disease. For the CDR3, the DNA is TGTGCCAGCAGCCAACCCGGGACAGGACGGGCCTACGAGCAGTACTTC. This encodes CASSQPGTGRAYEQYF.